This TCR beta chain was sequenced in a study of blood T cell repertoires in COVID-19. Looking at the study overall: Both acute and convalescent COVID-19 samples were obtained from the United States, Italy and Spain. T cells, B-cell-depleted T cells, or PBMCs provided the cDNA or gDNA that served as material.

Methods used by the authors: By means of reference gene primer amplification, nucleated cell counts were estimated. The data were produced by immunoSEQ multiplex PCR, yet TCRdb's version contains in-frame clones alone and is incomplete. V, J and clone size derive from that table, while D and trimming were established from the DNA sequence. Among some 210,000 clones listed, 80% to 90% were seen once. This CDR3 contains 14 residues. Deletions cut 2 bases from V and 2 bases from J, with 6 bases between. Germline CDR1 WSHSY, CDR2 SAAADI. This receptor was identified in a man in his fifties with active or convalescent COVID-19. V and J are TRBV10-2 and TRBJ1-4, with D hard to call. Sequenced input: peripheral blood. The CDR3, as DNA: TGCGCCAGCAGTGAGGGAGGGACTAATGAAAAACTGTTTTTT. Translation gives CASSEGGTNEKLFF.